This T cell receptor (beta chain) was captured by sequencing in a study of blood T cell repertoires in COVID-19. TCRdb's copy holds only in-frame clones and misses some; the assay was immunoSEQ multiplex PCR. The data contain 150,000 to 200,000 clones, roughly 90% of them singletons. Sequencing used PBMCs or T cells enriched from blood (not recorded which). This sequence was found in a woman aged 18-29 years who had recovered from COVID-19.

The CDR3 spells CASSQTQGWVNEQFF. The DNA of the CDR3 is TGTGCCAGCAGCCAAACACAGGGGTGGGTCAATGAGCAGTTCTTC. This sequence joins TRBV14 and TRBJ2-1, with 7 bases lining up with TRBD1. The CDR3 has 15 residues. With 2 bases clipped from V and 6 bases from J, the junction kept 7 bases outside the gene matches. Germline CDR1 reads SGHDN; CDR2 reads FVKESK.